This TCR beta chain was recorded in a study of blood T cells in healthy people across ages. There are a few counts of this clonotype. The CDR3 has 14 amino acids. Germline-derived CDR1 and CDR2 are MDHEN and SYDVKM. Trimming took off 7 bases at V and 12 bases at J, with 22 bases between the two ends. A sample-barcoded 5' primer and a J-beta primer mix were used in a second PCR of roughly 7 to 11 cycles. From the 5' RACE reads, TCRdb called clonotypes with MiXCR, one entry per CDR3 protein. Among hundreds of thousands of distinct CDR3 sequences listed, under 45% were seen once. The origin of this receptor is a man aged 55 to 70 in good health. The sequenced sample was blood. The chain carries TRBV28 and TRBJ2-1; D may be TRBD1 or TRBD2 (5 bases each). The CDR3 DNA reads TGTGCCAGCACAGTTGGGACGGCCCCGAAAGGGCAGTTCTTC. Protein sequence: CASTVGTAPKGQFF.